The 27 T cell receptor beta chains in this list originate from one sample, sequenced in a study of glioma-infiltrating T cells. Using RNA template, CDR3s of TCR alpha and beta were amplified with iRepertoire arm-PCR. TCRdb used MiXCR to reprocess the multiplex PCR reads, holding one entry per CDR3 protein. The sample has approximately 400,000 distinct CDR3 sequences; 41% are singletons. The sequenced sample was glioma tissue, nonneoplastic brain tissue, or PBMCs (not recorded which). The receptors derive from a human donor with low-grade glioma or glioblastoma, undergoing nonglioma brain surgery, or in good health (not recorded which).

This clonotype was detected a few times. CDR3 coding DNA: TGTGCCAGCAGTTTAATGGGGCGGGAGCAGTACTTC. Translation: CASSLMGREQYF. The gene calls are TRBV28 and TRBJ2-7, with D maybe TRBD1 (5 bases). V dropped 2 bases and J dropped 7 bases, with 9 bases sitting between them. CDR1 and CDR2 from the germline V gene are MDHEN and SYDVKM. The CDR3 runs 12 residues. The full variable domain, rest sourced from reference TRBV28 and TRBJ2-7, is DVKVTQSSRYLVKRTGEKVFLECVQDMDHENMFWYRQDPGLGLRLIYFSYDVKMKEKGDIPEGYSVSREKKERFSLILESASTNQTSMYLCASSLMGREQYFGPGTRLTVT.

The chain combines TRBV7-8 with TRBJ1-2; D remains unclear. Germline values: CDR1 SGHVS, CDR2 FQNEAQ. The CDR3 loop spans 14 amino acids. V lost 2 bases to trimming and J lost 2 bases, with 9 bases between them. CDR3 bases: TGTGCCAGCAGCTTAAGGGTCTCGAACTATGGCTACACCTTC. Encoded protein: CASSLRVSNYGYTF.

The gene calls are TRBV4-1 and TRBJ2-1, with D uncertain. The CDR3 extends over 12 amino acids. Trimming removed 1 base from V and 9 bases from J, with 7 bases in between. Germline lookup yields CDR1 MGHRA and CDR2 YSYEKL. This chain's CDR3 is CASSQGLGEQFF. The CDR3 coding sequence is TGCGCCAGCAGCCAAGGTCTGGGTGAGCAGTTCTTC.

The table lists this clonotype with many counts. This chain joins TRBV28 and TRBJ2-2; D not resolved. Germline CDR1 reads MDHEN; CDR2 reads SYDVKM. The CDR3 loop spans 13 amino acids. The V end lost 1 base, the J end lost 5 bases, and 5 bases lay between the germline ends. The CDR3 reads CASSLYQTGELFF. In nucleotides, the CDR3 is TGTGCCAGCAGTTTATACCAGACCGGGGAGCTGTTTTTT.

The chain is built from TRBV27 and TRBJ2-2, with D uncertain. Per germline, CDR1 MNHEY and CDR2 SMNVEV (reference sequence). The CDR3 has 14 residues. V was clipped by 6 bases and J by 2 bases, with 10 bases between them. The CDR3 DNA is TGTGCCAGCAGACCTGGCCCAAACACCGGGGAGCTGTTTTTT. It encodes CASRPGPNTGELFF.

This clonotype turned up a few times. J is TRBJ2-7 and V is TRBV12-3 or TRBV12-4, with D possibly matching TRBD2 (6 bases). The CDR3 contains 12 residues. V gave up 6 bases and J gave up 6 bases, with 12 bases separating them. CDR3 in amino acids: CASSPTSLEQYF. CDR3 coding DNA: TGTGCCAGCAGCCCGACTAGTCTCGAGCAGTACTTC.

Turning to this clonotype: This may arise from a read error, as a much more abundant clone is one base away. The CDR3 does not close with the conserved phenylalanine or tryptophan, likely indicating a read error. The chain is built from TRBV27 and TRBJ1-5, with 9 bases fitting TRBD1. Germline values: CDR1 MNHEY, CDR2 SMNVEV (reference sequence). The CDR3 totals 15 residues. V shed 4 bases, J shed 4 bases, and the junction held 5 bases outside the gene matches. The CDR3 here is CASSWTGVGNQPQHL. The CDR3 nucleotides are TGTGCCAGCAGTTGGACAGGGGTCGGGAATCAGCCCCAGCATCTT.

This clonotype was counted many times. The chain joins TRBV20-1 to TRBJ2-7, with 12 bases identical to TRBD2. V shed 5 bases and J 3 bases; nucleotides not matched to a gene: 5. The CDR3 contains 14 residues. Germline V lookup: CDR1 DFQATT, CDR2 SNEGSKA (reference sequence). The CDR3 nucleotides are TGCAGTGCTCTAGCGGGAGGGGGAGGCTACGAGCAGTACTTC. Translation: CSALAGGGGYEQYF.

The rearrangement links TRBV3-1 to TRBJ1-2; D is possibly TRBD1 (6 bases). This CDR3 is 15 amino acids long. Germline assignment: CDR1 LGHDT and CDR2 YNNKEL (reference sequence). Trimming shortened V by 0 bases and J by 7 bases, and 15 bases separated the two germline ends. CDR3 residues: CASSQDIWQGFGYTF. CDR3 sequence (DNA): TGTGCCAGCAGCCAAGATATTTGGCAGGGGTTTGGCTACACCTTC.

Only one count was recorded for this clonotype. The chain employs TRBV25-1 and TRBJ2-3; D is possibly TRBD2 (6 bases). The CDR3 sequence is 16 residues long. Looked up from germline, CDR1 is MGHDK and CDR2 is SYGVNS. Trimming pared 4 bases from V and 8 bases from J, leaving 22 bases between. In DNA, the CDR3 is TGTGCCAGCAGTGGATCTGCTAGCGCTCGTCCAGGTACGCAGTATTTT. This codes for CASSGSASARPGTQYF. The variable domain in full, completed from reference TRBV25-1 and TRBJ2-3, reads EADIYQTPRYLVIGTGKKITLECSQTMGHDKMYWYQQDPGMELHLIHYSYGVNSTEKGDLSSESTVSRIRTEHFPLTLESARPSHTSQYLCASSGSASARPGTQYFGPGTRLTVL.

This chain joins TRBV27 and TRBJ2-1; 10 nucleotides match TRBD1. Germline V gene sequence: CDR1 MNHEY, CDR2 SMNVEV (reference sequence). CDR3 size: 16 residues. Trimming removed 5 bases from V and 1 base from J; junction bases left unmatched: 5. The CDR3 DNA is TGTGCCAGCAGTGGAAGGACAGGGGGGTCCTACAATGAGCAGTTCTTC. It codes for CASSGRTGGSYNEQFF.

A word on this clonotype: This may be a read error, as it is one base from a much larger clone. The V call is TRBV6-5, the J call TRBJ2-1; 12 bases align to TRBD2. CDR1 and CDR2 from the germline V gene are MNHEY and SVGAGI. V lost 5 bases to trimming and J lost 3 bases; unmatched junction nucleotides: 11. This CDR3 is 18 amino acids long. The CDR3, as DNA: TGTGCCAGCAGTCCCATTCAGAGGACTAGCGGGATCTACAATGAGCAGTTCTTC. This sequence encodes CASSPIQRTSGIYNEQFF.

This chain joins TRBV3-1 and TRBJ1-2; TRBD1 might be the D (6 bases). The germline V and J ends were trimmed by 1 base and 1 base, with 13 bases remaining between them. This CDR3 has 16 residues. From germline, CDR1 is LGHDT and CDR2 YNNKEL (reference sequence). The DNA for the CDR3 is TGTGCCAGCAGCCAAGGGGGACACATTTTTAACTATGGCTACACCTTC. Translation: CASSQGGHIFNYGYTF.

This clonotype was seen a handful of times. The junction does not match germline at one end; this may be a read error. J is TRBJ2-5 and V is TRBV10-2, with D maybe TRBD2 (7 bases). Germline V gene data show CDR1 as WSHSY and CDR2 as SAAADI. This CDR3 has 15 residues. For the CDR3, the DNA is TGTGCCACCAGGGCGCGGGGGCTTGTCCAAGAGACCCAGTACTTC. It is translated as CATRARGLVQETQYF.

Note on this clonotype: One junction end does not reproduce the germline sequence, and a read error may be involved. CDR3 in amino acids: CASGEPDIQYF. In nucleotides, the CDR3 is TGTGCCAGCGGTGAACCTGACATTCAGTACTTC. The chain recombines TRBV2 with TRBJ2-4; D uncertain. The CDR3 is made up of 11 amino acids. Looked up from germline, CDR1 is SNHLY and CDR2 is FYNNEI.

This clonotype showed up many times. The chain is built from TRBV15 and TRBJ2-5; D not certain. V gave up 3 bases and J gave up 4 bases, with 15 bases separating them. The germline V gene encodes CDR1 LNHNV and CDR2 YYDKDF (reference sequence). This CDR3 has 15 amino acids. CDR3 DNA: TGTGCCACCAGCAGTCCTGCCCGAGCCGGAGAGACCCAGTACTTC. Protein: CATSSPARAGETQYF. Based on the CDR3 plus reference TRBV15 and TRBJ2-5, the full variable domain is DAMVIQNPRYQVTQFGKPVTLSCSQTLNHNVMYWYQQKSSQAPKLLFHYYDKDFNNEADTPDNFQSRRPNTSFCFLDIRSPGLGDTAMYLCATSSPARAGETQYFGPGTRLLVL.

In its sample, this clonotype was seen a few times. The chain links TRBV10-3 to TRBJ2-7, with D unclear. The CDR3 consists of 12 residues. The germline V gene encodes CDR1 ENHRY and CDR2 SYGVKD. Trimming left V 2 bases short and J 5 bases short, with 7 bases between. This CDR3 is CAISEPVDEQYF. CDR3 nucleotide sequence: TGTGCCATCAGTGAGCCGGTCGACGAGCAGTACTTC.

This clonotype was counted between two and nine times. This chain links TRBV6-1 with TRBJ2-7; TRBD1 or TRBD2 may be the D gene (5 bases each). Per germline, CDR1 MNHNS and CDR2 SASEGT. This CDR3 has 17 residues. The germline V and J ends were trimmed by 2 bases and 2 bases, with 19 bases remaining between them. The DNA of the CDR3 is TGTGCCAGCAGTGAATTTGCAACCGGGACGGACCCCTACGAGCAGTACTTC. Its protein product is CASSEFATGTDPYEQYF.

V is TRBV7-8 and J is TRBJ2-7, with a weak D call TRBD1 (5 bases). This CDR3 has 16 residues. CDR1 SGHVS and CDR2 FQNEAQ come from the germline V gene. V was trimmed by 5 bases and J by 9 bases, leaving 26 bases between them. The DNA for the CDR3 is TGTGCCAGCAGCCCCAGGGCAGGGCCTGAAAAGATCGGGCAGTACTTC. Translated: CASSPRAGPEKIGQYF.

This clonotype was observed a few times. The rearrangement joins TRBV27 to TRBJ1-5; D unresolved. The CDR3 has 16 amino acids. Looked up from germline, CDR1 is MNHEY and CDR2 is SMNVEV (reference sequence). The V end lost 9 bases, the J end lost 4 bases, and 22 bases lay between the germline ends. The CDR3 spells CASADRVGRGNQPQHF. The CDR3 DNA is TGTGCCAGTGCTGACCGGGTGGGCCGGGGTAATCAGCCCCAGCATTTT.

This clonotype was picked up a small number of times. The chain couples TRBV15 to TRBJ2-1; TRBD1 is a possible D gene (6 bases). Germline loops: CDR1 LNHNV, CDR2 YYDKDF (reference sequence). The CDR3 spans 15 residues. Trimming pared 0 bases from V and 9 bases from J, leaving 15 bases between. The CDR3 sequence is CATSRDGGGFGEQFF. The CDR3 bases are TGTGCCACCAGCAGAGATGGGGGCGGATTCGGTGAGCAGTTCTTC.

The V call is TRBV5-1, the J call TRBJ1-2; D gene ambiguous. V shed 1 base and J shed 1 base, with 11 bases lying between them. The CDR3 covers 15 residues. Looked up from germline, CDR1 is SGHRS and CDR2 is YFSETQ. Here the CDR3 DNA reads TGCGCCAGCAGCTTGATAACGGATTTTAACTATGGCTACACCTTC. Its translation: CASSLITDFNYGYTF.

Points on this clonotype: A much bigger clone sits one base away, suggesting this may be a read error. The V gene is TRBV27, the J gene TRBJ2-7, with TRBD2 as a possible D gene (7 bases). Germline values: CDR1 MNHEY, CDR2 SMNVEV (reference sequence). The CDR3 has 15 amino acids. V lost 5 bases to trimming and J lost 4 bases, with 18 bases between them. CDR3 residues: CASSPSGGGSYEQYF. The CDR3 DNA reads as TGTGCCAGCAGTCCCTCCGGGGGCGGGAGTTACGAGCAGTACTTC.

This clonotype was seen a handful of times. The chain has TRBV20-1 and TRBJ2-1; 9 positions agree with TRBD1. CDR3 size: 15 residues. V shed 4 bases and J 5 bases; nucleotides not matched to a gene: 9. Per the germline V gene, CDR1 is DFQATT and CDR2 is SNEGSKA (reference sequence). For the CDR3, the DNA is TGCAGTGCTACCATTCCGGGACAGGGAAACAATGAGCAGTTCTTC. Protein sequence: CSATIPGQGNNEQFF.

This clonotype came up a few times. V gene TRBV7-3 combines with J gene TRBJ2-5; 7 bases fit TRBD2. This CDR3 has 14 amino acids. Per the germline V gene, CDR1 is SGHTA and CDR2 is FQGTGA. V shed 3 bases, J shed 4 bases, and the junction held 5 bases outside the gene matches. In DNA form, the CDR3 reads TGTGCCAGCAGCTTGGGAGGGAACGTAGAGACCCAGTACTTC. It translates to CASSLGGNVETQYF.

A remark on this clonotype: This may come from a read error, since a much larger clone is one base off. The chain couples TRBV27 to TRBJ1-5; a possible D gene is TRBD1 (6 bases). Per germline, CDR1 MNHEY and CDR2 SMNVEV (reference sequence). The CDR3 is 17 amino acids. The chain's CDR3 is CASSLFARGMVNRPQHF. The CDR3 DNA reads TGTGCCAGCAGTTTATTTGCCAGGGGCATGGTCAATCGGCCCCAGCATTTT.

There are a few counts of this clonotype. The rearrangement links TRBV3-1 to TRBJ2-1, with D perhaps TRBD2 (5 bases). Germline V gene lookup returns CDR1 LGHDT and CDR2 YNNKEL (reference sequence). The CDR3 has 14 residues. V lost 7 bases and J lost 8, with 18 bases in between. Here the CDR3 DNA reads TGTGCCAGCACTTTCGCACTAGGACTTTATGAGCAGTTCTTC. Its translation: CASTFALGLYEQFF.